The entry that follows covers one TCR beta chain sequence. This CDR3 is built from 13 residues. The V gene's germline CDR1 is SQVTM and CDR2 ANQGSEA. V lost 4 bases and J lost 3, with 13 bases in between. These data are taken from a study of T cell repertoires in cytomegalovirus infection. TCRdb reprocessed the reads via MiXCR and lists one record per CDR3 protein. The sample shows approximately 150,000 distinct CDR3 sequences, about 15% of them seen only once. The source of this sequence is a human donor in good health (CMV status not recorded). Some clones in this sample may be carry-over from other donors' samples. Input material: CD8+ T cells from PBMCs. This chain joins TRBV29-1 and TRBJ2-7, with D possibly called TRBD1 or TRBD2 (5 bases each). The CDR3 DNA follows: TGCAGCGTTGGCCGGGACGGAGGCTACGAGCAGTACTTC. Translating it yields CSVGRDGGYEQYF.